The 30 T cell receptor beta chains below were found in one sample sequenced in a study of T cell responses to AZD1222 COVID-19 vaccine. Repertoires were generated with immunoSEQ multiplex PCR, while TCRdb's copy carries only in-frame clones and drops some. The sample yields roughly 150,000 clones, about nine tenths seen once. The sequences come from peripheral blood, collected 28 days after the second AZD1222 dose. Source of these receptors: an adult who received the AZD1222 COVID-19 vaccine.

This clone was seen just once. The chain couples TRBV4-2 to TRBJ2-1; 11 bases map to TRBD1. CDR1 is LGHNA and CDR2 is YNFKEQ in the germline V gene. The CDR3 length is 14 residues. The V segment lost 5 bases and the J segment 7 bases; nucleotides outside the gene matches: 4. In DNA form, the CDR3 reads TGTGCCAGCAGCGGCCGGGACAGGGGGAATGAGCAGTTCTTC. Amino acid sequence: CASSGRDRGNEQFF.

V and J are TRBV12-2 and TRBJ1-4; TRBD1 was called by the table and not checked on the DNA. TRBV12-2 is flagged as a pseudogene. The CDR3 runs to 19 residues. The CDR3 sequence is CASRSRVEQGASANEKLFF. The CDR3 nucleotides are TGTGCAAGTCGCTCCCGTGTGGAACAGGGGGCGTCTGCTAATGAAAAACTGTTTTTT.

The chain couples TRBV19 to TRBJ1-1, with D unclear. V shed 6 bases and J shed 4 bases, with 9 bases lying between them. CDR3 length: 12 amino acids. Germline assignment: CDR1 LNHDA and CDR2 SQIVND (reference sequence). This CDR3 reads CASSQMVTEAFF. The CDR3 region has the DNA TGTGCCAGTAGCCAAATGGTCACTGAAGCTTTCTTT.

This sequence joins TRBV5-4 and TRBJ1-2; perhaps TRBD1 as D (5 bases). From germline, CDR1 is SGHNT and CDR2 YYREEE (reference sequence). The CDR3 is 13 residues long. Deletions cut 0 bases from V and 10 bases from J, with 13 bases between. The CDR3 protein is CASSLGPGKFYTF. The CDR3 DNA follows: TGTGCCAGCAGCTTGGGGCCAGGGAAGTTCTACACCTTC.

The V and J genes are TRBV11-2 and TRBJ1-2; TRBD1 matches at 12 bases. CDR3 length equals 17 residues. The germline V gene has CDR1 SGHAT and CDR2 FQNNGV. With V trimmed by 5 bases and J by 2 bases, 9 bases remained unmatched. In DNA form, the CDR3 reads TGTGCCAGCAGCACCAGGGACAGGGGGCCAGGGAACTATGGCTACACCTTC. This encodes CASSTRDRGPGNYGYTF.

This chain's CDR3 is CASSQAGTVNTEAFF. The CDR3 DNA reads as TGTGCCAGCAGCCAGGCTGGGACAGTGAACACTGAAGCTTTCTTT. The chain links TRBV4-2 to TRBJ1-1; 7 bases map to TRBD1. V shed 3 bases, J shed 0 bases, and the junction held 4 bases outside the gene matches. The CDR3 extends over 15 amino acids. Germline V gene sequence: CDR1 LGHNA, CDR2 YNFKEQ.

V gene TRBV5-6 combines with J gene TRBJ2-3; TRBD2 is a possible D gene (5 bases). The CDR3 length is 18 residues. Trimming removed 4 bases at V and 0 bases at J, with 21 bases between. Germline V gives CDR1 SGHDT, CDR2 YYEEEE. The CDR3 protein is CASSLRGPATTSTDTQYF. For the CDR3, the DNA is TGTGCCAGCAGCCTCCGAGGGCCAGCGACAACTAGCACAGATACGCAGTATTTT.

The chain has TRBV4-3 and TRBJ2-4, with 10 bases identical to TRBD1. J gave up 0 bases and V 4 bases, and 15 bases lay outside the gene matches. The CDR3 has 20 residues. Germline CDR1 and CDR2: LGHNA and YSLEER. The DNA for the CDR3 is TGCGCCAGCAGCCCCGTCGCGACAGGGGGCCAGGGGATAGCCAAAAACATTCAGTACTTC. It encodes CASSPVATGGQGIAKNIQYF.

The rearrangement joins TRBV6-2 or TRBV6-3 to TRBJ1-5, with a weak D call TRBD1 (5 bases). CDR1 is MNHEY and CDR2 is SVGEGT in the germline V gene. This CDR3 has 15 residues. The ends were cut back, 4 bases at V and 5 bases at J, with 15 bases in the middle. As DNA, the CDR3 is TGTGCCAGCAGTTCTCGGACTCGGGGGGATCAGCCCCAGCATTTT. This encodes CASSSRTRGDQPQHF.

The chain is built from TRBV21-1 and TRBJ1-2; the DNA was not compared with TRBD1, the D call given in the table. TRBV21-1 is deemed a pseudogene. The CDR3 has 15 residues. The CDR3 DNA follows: TGTGCCAGCAGCAAGGAGGGACAGGGCAACTATGGCTACACCTTC. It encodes CASSKEGQGNYGYTF.

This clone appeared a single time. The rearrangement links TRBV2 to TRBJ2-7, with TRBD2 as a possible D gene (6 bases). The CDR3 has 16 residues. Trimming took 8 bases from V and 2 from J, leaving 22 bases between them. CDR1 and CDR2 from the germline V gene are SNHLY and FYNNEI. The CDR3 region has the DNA TGTGCCAGCCAACTCGGGTGGGGGGAGTTCACCTACGAGCAGTACTTC. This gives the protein CASQLGWGEFTYEQYF.

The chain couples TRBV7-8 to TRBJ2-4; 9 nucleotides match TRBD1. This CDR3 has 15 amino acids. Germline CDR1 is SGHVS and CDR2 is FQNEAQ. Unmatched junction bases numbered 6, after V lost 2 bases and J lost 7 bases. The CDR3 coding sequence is TGTGCCAGCAGCTTAACCCACGGACAGGGGAACATTCAGTACTTC. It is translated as CASSLTHGQGNIQYF.

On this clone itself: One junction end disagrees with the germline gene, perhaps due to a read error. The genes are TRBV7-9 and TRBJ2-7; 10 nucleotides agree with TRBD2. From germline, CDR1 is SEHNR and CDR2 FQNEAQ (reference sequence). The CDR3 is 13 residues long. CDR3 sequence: CASSLAGVYEQYF. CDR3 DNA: TGTGCCAGCAGCCTAGCGGGGGTATACGAGCAGTACTTC.

CDR3 nucleotide sequence: TGTGCCAGCAGCCAAGACGGGGGGGCTCTATATGGCTACACCTTC. Amino acid sequence: CASSQDGGALYGYTF. The chain uses TRBV3-1 (or the pseudogene TRBV3-2) and TRBJ1-2, with D perhaps TRBD1 (6 bases). The CDR3 length is 15 residues. V lost 0 bases to trimming and J lost 5 bases, with 13 bases between them. The germline V gene has CDR1 LGHDT and CDR2 YNNKEL (reference sequence).

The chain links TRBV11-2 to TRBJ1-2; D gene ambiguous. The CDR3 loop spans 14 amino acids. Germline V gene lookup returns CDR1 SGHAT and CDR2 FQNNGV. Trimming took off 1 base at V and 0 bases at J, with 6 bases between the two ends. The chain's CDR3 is CASSLARTNYGYTF. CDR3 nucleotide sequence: TGTGCCAGCAGCTTAGCTCGGACTAACTATGGCTACACCTTC.

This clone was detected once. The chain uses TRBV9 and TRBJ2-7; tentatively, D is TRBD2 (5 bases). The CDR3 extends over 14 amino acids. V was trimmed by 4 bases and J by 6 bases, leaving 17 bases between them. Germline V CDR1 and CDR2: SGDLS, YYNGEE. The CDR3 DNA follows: TGTGCCAGCAGCCCGCGGACTGAGAAGGGCGAGCAGTACTTC. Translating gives CASSPRTEKGEQYF.

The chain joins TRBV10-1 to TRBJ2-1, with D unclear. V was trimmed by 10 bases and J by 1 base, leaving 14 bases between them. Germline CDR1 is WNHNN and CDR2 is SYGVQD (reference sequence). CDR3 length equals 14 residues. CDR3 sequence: CATSASGSYNEQFF. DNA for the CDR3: TGCGCCACTTCAGCGTCGGGTTCCTACAATGAGCAGTTCTTC.

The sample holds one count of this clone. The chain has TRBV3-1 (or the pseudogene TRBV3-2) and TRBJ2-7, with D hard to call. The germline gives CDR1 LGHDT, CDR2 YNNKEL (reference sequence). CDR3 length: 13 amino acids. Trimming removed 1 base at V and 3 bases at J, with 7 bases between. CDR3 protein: CASSQVDGYEQYF. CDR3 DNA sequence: TGTGCCAGCAGCCAAGTGGACGGCTACGAGCAGTACTTC.

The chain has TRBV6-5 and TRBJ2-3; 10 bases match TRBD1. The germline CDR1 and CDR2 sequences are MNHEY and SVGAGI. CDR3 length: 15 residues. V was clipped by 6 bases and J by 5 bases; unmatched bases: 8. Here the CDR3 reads CASSDQTGGGDTQYF. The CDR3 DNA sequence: TGTGCCAGCAGCGATCAGACAGGGGGCGGAGATACGCAGTATTTT.

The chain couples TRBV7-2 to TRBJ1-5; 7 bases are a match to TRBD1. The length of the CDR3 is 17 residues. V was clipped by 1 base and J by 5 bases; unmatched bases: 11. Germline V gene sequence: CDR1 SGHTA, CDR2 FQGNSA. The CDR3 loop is CASSLDLYRGQDQPQHF. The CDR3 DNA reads TGTGCCAGCAGCTTAGACTTGTATAGGGGGCAAGATCAGCCCCAGCATTTT.

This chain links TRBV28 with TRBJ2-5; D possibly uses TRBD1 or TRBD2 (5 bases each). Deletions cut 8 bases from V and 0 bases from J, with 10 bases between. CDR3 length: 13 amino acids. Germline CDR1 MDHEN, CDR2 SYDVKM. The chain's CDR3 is CASGVGDQETQYF. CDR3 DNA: TGTGCCAGCGGTGTGGGGGACCAAGAGACCCAGTACTTC.

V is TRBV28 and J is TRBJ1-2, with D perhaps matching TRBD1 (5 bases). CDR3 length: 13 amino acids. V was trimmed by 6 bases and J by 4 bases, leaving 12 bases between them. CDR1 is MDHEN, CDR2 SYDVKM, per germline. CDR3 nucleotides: TGTGCCAGCAGCCCCGGGGACCTCTATGGCTACACCTTC. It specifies CASSPGDLYGYTF.

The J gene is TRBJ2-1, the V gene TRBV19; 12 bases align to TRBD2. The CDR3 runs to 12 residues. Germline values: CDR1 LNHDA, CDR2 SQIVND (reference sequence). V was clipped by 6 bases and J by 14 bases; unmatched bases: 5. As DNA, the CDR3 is TGTGCCAGTAGCCGACTAGCGGGAGAGGAGTTCTTC. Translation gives CASSRLAGEEFF.

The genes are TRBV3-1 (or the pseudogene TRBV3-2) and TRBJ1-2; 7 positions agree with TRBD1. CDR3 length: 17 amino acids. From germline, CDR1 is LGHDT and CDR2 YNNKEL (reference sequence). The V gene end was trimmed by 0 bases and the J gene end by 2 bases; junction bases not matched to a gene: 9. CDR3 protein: CASSQDDDREGNYGYTF. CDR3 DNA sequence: TGTGCCAGCAGCCAAGACGATGACAGGGAGGGGAACTATGGCTACACCTTC.

The CDR3 spells CASRTGQGGYEQYF. The CDR3 region has the DNA TGTGCCAGCAGGACGGGACAGGGGGGCTACGAGCAGTACTTC. The chain recombines TRBV6-5 with TRBJ2-7, with 11 bases fitting TRBD1. CDR1 and CDR2 (germline): MNHEY, SVGAGI. After removal of 6 bases from V and 3 bases from J, the junction contained 4 bases not matched to a gene. The CDR3 length is 14 residues.

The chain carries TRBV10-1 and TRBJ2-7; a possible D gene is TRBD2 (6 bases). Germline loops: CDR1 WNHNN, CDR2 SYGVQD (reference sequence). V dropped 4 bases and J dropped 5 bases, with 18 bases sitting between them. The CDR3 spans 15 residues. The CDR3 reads CASSGGTGVVDEQYF. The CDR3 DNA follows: TGCGCCAGCAGTGGGGGGACGGGGGTCGTTGACGAGCAGTACTTC.

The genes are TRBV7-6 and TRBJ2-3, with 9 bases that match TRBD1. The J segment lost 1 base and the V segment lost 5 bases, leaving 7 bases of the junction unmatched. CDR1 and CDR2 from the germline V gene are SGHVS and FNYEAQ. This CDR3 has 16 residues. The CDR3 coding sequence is TGTGCCAGCAGCCCCCCTAGGACAGGGGGCACAGATACGCAGTATTTT. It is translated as CASSPPRTGGTDTQYF.

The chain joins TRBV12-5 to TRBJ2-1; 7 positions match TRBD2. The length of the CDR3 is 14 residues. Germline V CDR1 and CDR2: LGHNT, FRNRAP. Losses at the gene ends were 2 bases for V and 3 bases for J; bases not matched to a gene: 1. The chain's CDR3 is CASGLSSGYNEQFF. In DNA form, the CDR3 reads TGTGCTAGTGGTTTGTCTAGCGGCTACAATGAGCAGTTCTTC.

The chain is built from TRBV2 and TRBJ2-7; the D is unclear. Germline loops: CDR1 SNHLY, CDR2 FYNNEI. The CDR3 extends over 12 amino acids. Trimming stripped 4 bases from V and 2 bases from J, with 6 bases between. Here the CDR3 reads CASSGAPYEQYF. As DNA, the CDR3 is TGTGCCAGCAGTGGGGCCCCCTACGAGCAGTACTTC.

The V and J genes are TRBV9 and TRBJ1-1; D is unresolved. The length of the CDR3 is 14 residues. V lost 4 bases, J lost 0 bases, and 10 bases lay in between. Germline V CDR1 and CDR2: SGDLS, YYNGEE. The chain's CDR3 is CASSSDIMNTEAFF. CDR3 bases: TGTGCCAGCAGCTCCGACATAATGAACACTGAAGCTTTCTTT.